The next 8 T cell receptor beta chains were all read from a single sample in a study of blood T cell repertoires in COVID-19. Clones were read by immunoSEQ multiplex PCR, and TCRdb kept only the in-frame ones, dropping some. The table lists some 200,000 clones, roughly 82% of them singletons, with approximately 12% in the top ten. Sequenced input: PBMCs or T cells enriched from blood (not recorded which). The receptor set was obtained from a man aged 40-49 years who had recovered from COVID-19.

In DNA, the CDR3 is TGTGCCAGCAGCCAAGCCGCGGGAGTGGACTACGAGCAGTACTTC. As protein: CASSQAAGVDYEQYF. The J gene is TRBJ2-7, the V gene TRBV3-1 (or the pseudogene TRBV3-2); TRBD2 agrees at 7 bases. Germline V gives CDR1 LGHDT, CDR2 YNNKEL (reference sequence). The junction had 6 bases not matched to a gene; V was cut back by 1 base and J by 3 bases. This CDR3 is built from 15 residues.

This chain joins TRBV28 and TRBJ2-3; TRBD2 aligns across 9 bases. Losses at the gene ends were 4 bases for V and 0 bases for J; bases not matched to a gene: 17. The germline V gene has CDR1 MDHEN and CDR2 SYDVKM. CDR3 length: 20 residues. CDR3 sequence (DNA): TGTGCCAGCAGTTCTCCCGCGCCAATAGAGCGGGAGGCTAGCACAGATACGCAGTATTTT. Translation gives CASSSPAPIEREASTDTQYF.

This clone was seen more than once but under ten times. V and J are TRBV30 and TRBJ1-1, with TRBD1 identical over 7 bases. CDR3 length equals 13 residues. Germline CDR1 is GTSNPN and CDR2 is SVGIG (reference sequence). Trimming at V came to 7 bases and at J to 11 bases, leaving 16 bases not matched to a gene. CDR3 amino acids: CASTLYRQGGAFF. The CDR3 bases are TGTGCCTCAACCCTTTACCGACAGGGCGGCGCTTTCTTT. The full variable domain, with the rest looked up from reference TRBV30 and TRBJ1-1, is SQTIHQWPATLVQPVGSPLSLECTVEGTSNPNLYWYRQAAGRGLQLLFYSVGIGQISSEVPQNLSASRPQDRQFILSSKKLLLSDSGFYLCASTLYRQGGAFFGQGTRLTVV.

The CDR3 DNA reads TGTGCCAGCAGCTTCTCGCCGGGACTGGTCTACGAGCAGTACTTC. This gives the protein CASSFSPGLVYEQYF. V usage is TRBV7-9 and J usage is TRBJ2-7; D may be TRBD2 (6 bases). V shed 3 bases and J shed 3 bases, with 15 bases lying between them. The CDR3 totals 15 residues. Germline-derived CDR1 and CDR2 are SEHNR and FQNEAQ (reference sequence).

The chain has TRBV5-4 and TRBJ1-1, with unresolved D. V shed 0 bases and J shed 1 base, with 7 bases lying between them. Germline lookup yields CDR1 SGHNT and CDR2 YYREEE (reference sequence). The CDR3 runs 14 residues. DNA for the CDR3: TGTGCCAGCAGCTTGGAGACAAAGAACACTGAAGCTTTCTTT. It is translated as CASSLETKNTEAFF.

The chain couples TRBV7-2 to TRBJ2-1, with 8 bases fitting TRBD2. V was clipped by 2 bases and J by 0 bases; unmatched bases: 3. The CDR3 is made up of 16 amino acids. Germline CDR1 is SGHTA and CDR2 is FQGNSA. CDR3 protein: CASSLTGTSSYNEQFF. CDR3 sequence (DNA): TGTGCCAGCAGCTTAACCGGGACTAGCTCCTACAATGAGCAGTTCTTC.

The chain has TRBV7-2 and TRBJ2-5; D not resolved. This CDR3 region has 11 residues. The germline V and J ends were trimmed by 1 base and 6 bases, with 3 bases remaining between them. Germline assignment: CDR1 SGHTA and CDR2 FQGNSA. CDR3 residues: CASSLGQTQYF. As DNA, the CDR3 is TGTGCCAGCAGCTTAGGGCAGACCCAGTACTTC.

The chain employs TRBV5-1 and TRBJ1-6; D may be TRBD1 (6 bases). This CDR3 contains 15 residues. Trimming took 2 bases from V and 6 from J, leaving 12 bases between them. Germline V gives CDR1 SGHRS, CDR2 YFSETQ. CDR3 region: CASSLQGLGNSPLHF. CDR3 nucleotide sequence: TGCGCCAGCAGCTTACAGGGTCTTGGTAATTCACCCCTCCACTTT.